Listed below are T cell receptor beta chains from one sample, sequenced in a study of cytomegalovirus exposure and HLA in healthy donors. Measured with immunoSEQ multiplex PCR; TCRdb has only the in-frame clones, and not every one. The repertoire has 150,000 or so clones, under 70% of them found once; the top ten carry roughly a tenth. The sample taken for sequencing was PBMCs. All receptors come from a man aged 25-45 years in good health and CMV-seropositive. The CDR3 runs from the conserved cysteine through the conserved F or W. A D gene is named only where the DNA matches it firmly. Rows give clone size only sometimes, using once, few, many, or a class for an expanded clone.

d_gene	abundance	j_gene	len	v_gene	CDR3nt	CDR3aa
TRBD1	-	TRBJ1-2	15	TRBV7-9	TGTGCCAGCAGCTCATCCGGGACAGGAAACTATGGCTACACCTTC	CASSSSGTGNYGYTF
-	-	TRBJ2-3	12	TRBV7-3	TGTGCCAGCAGCCCATCCGGAGATACGCAGTATTTT	CASSPSGDTQYF
TRBD2	-	TRBJ2-7	18	TRBV5-1	TGCGCCAGCAGCTCATCAACTAGCGGGGTTTATCTCTCCTACGAGCAGTACTTC	CASSSSTSGVYLSYEQYF
-	-	TRBJ2-2	16	TRBV9	TGTGCCAGCAGCGCCAGGGCAGGCTCGAACACCGGGGAGCTGTTTTTT	CASSARAGSNTGELFF
-	-	TRBJ2-3	12	TRBV27	TGTGCCAGCAAAGACTCGGCGGGTACGCAGTATTTT	CASKDSAGTQYF
-	few	TRBJ1-6	12	TRBV27	TGTGCCAGCAGTTTCGGGGTTTCACCCCTCCACTTT	CASSFGVSPLHF
-	-	TRBJ1-5	15	TRBV2	TGTGCCAGCAGTGAGACAGCTTATAGCCATCAGCCCCAGCATTTT	CASSETAYSHQPQHF
TRBD2	-	TRBJ2-7	17	TRBV11-3	TGTGCCAGCAGCACGTGGGAACTAGCGGGAGGAGGTTACGAGCAGTACTTC	CASSTWELAGGGYEQYF
-	-	TRBJ1-2	13	TRBV6-5	TGTGCCAGCAGCCTCGACGGGAATTATGGCTACACCTTC	CASSLDGNYGYTF
TRBD2	-	TRBJ2-3	15	TRBV6-1	TGTGCCAGCAGTCAGAGCGGGAGATTGTCAGATACGCAGTATTTT	CASSQSGRLSDTQYF
TRBD2	-	TRBJ2-3	14	TRBV14	TGTGCCAGCAGCGGGACTAGTCAGTTGGATACGCAGTATTTT	CASSGTSQLDTQYF
-	few	TRBJ2-5	14	TRBV6-1	TGTGCCACCACCAGGGACTTTCTGCTAGAGACCCAGTACTTC	CATTRDFLLETQYF
-	-	TRBJ1-5	14	TRBV12-5	TGTGCTAGTGGTTTAGGGAGCCTCAATCAGCCCCAGCATTTT	CASGLGSLNQPQHF
-	-	TRBJ1-1	14	TRBV6-5	TGTGCCAGCAGTTACCAGCGGGGAGATACTGAAGCTTTCTTT	CASSYQRGDTEAFF
TRBD1	-	TRBJ2-7	13	TRBV6-1	TGTGCCAGCCGGGACAGGGGATTCAGCGAGCAGTACTTC	CASRDRGFSEQYF
-	-	TRBJ2-7	15	TRBV28	TGTGCCAGCAGTTTATGGCGGGGAAATCCCTACGAGCAGTACTTC	CASSLWRGNPYEQYF
TRBD1	-	TRBJ1-1	15	TRBV25-1	TGTGCCAGCAGTGAATATTTACAGGGGGGCACTGAAGCTTTCTTT	CASSEYLQGGTEAFF
-	few	TRBJ1-5	14	TRBV2	TGTGCCAGCAGTTCCACAGGGAGCTATCAGCCCCAGCATTTT	CASSSTGSYQPQHF
-	-	TRBJ2-5	12	TRBV14	TGTGCCAGCAGCCAAGCTAGGAGGACCCAGTACTTC	CASSQARRTQYF
TRBD1	once	TRBJ2-7	15	TRBV25-1	TGTGCCAGCAGCCCCGGGACAGGACGCGCCACCCGGCAGTACTTC	CASSPGTGRATRQYF
-	-	TRBJ2-1	14	TRBV4-1	TGCGCCAGCAGCCAAGTCCCCCAAACCGGGACTCTGTTCTTC	CASSQVPQTGTLFF
TRBD1	-	TRBJ2-7	12	TRBV2	TGTGCCAGCAGGGACAGGGGGCGCGTACAGAACTTC	CASRDRGRVQNF
-	-	TRBJ1-1	13	TRBV11-3	TGTGCCAGCAGCTCTCAGGCGGGCACTGAAGCTTTCTTT	CASSSQAGTEAFF
TRBD2	-	TRBJ2-7	16	TRBV7-9	TGTGCCAGCAGCCCCCTTCCGACTAGCGACCTCTACGAGCAGTACTTC	CASSPLPTSDLYEQYF
TRBD1	-	TRBJ1-5	15	TRBV30	TGTGCCTGGAGTGGGGGACAGGGAGGCAATCAGCCCCAGCATTTT	CAWSGGQGGNQPQHF
TRBD1	-	TRBJ2-3	14	TRBV19	TGTGCCAGTGCCGACAGGGGTCAAACAGATACGCAGTATTTT	CASADRGQTDTQYF